This TCR beta chain was obtained from a study of control samples from healthy donors and cancer patients. Germline CDR1 and CDR2: GTSNPN and SVGIG (reference sequence). The V end lost 2 bases, the J end lost 5 bases, and 15 bases lay between the germline ends. This CDR3 spans 14 amino acids. Generated by immunoSEQ multiplex PCR, the TCRdb table keeps only in-frame clones and is missing some. This table holds 120,000 to 150,000 clones, about 90% found once. The V gene is TRBV30, the J gene TRBJ1-2; maybe TRBD1 (6 bases). Sequences were obtained from blood. The receptor comes from a man aged 25 to 40 in good health. CDR3 nucleotides: TGTGCCTGGAGTAGGACAGTTGCCACTTATGGCTACACCTTC. It translates to CAWSRTVATYGYTF. Looking up the rest from reference TRBV30 and TRBJ1-2 gives the full variable domain: SQTIHQWPATLVQPVGSPLSLECTVEGTSNPNLYWYRQAAGRGLQLLFYSVGIGQISSEVPQNLSASRPQDRQFILSSKKLLLSDSGFYLCAWSRTVATYGYTFGSGTRLTVV.